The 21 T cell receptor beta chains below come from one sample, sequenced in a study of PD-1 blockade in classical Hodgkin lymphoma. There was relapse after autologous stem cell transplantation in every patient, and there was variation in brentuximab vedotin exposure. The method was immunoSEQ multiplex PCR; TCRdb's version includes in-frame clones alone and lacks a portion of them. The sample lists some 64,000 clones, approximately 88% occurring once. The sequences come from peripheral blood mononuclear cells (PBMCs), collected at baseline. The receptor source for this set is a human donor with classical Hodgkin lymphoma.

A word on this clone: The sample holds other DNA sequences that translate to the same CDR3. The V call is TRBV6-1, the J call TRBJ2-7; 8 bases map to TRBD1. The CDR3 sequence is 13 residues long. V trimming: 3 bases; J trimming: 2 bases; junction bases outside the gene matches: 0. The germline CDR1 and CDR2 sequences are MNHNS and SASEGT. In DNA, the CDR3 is TGTGCCAGCAGTGACAGGGGGCCCTACGAGCAGTACTTC. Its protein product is CASSDRGPYEQYF.

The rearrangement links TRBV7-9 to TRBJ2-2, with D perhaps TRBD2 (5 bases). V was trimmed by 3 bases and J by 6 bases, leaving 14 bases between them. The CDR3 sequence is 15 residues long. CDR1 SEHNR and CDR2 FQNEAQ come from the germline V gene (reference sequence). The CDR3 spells CASSLRVGKSGELFF. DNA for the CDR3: TGTGCCAGCAGCTTGAGGGTCGGGAAGTCCGGGGAGCTGTTTTTT. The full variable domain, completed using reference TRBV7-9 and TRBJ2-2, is DTGVSQNPRHKITKRGQNVTFRCDPISEHNRLYWYRQTLGQGPEFLTYFQNEAQLEKSRLLSDRFSAERPKGSFSTLEIQRTEQGDSAMYLCASSLRVGKSGELFFGEGSRLTVL.

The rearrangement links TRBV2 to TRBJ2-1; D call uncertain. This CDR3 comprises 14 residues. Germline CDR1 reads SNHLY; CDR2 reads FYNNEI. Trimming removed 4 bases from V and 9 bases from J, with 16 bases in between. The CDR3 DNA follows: TGTGCCAGCAGTGTTGGGCGGCAGTCCCGTGAGCAGTTCTTC. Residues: CASSVGRQSREQFF.

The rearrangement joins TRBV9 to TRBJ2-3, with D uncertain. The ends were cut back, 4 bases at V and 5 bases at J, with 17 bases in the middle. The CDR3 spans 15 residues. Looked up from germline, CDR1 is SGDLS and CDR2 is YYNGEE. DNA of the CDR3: TGTGCCAGCAGCCCAGAAGGGCGGCCGGGAGATACGCAGTATTTT. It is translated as CASSPEGRPGDTQYF.

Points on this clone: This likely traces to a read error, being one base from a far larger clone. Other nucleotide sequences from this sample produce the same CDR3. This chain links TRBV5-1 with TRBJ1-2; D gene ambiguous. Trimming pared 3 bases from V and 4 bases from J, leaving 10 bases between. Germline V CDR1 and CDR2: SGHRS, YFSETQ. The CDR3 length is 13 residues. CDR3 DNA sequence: TGCGCCAGCAGCTATGGCAGCTTCTATGGCTACACCTTC. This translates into CASSYGSFYGYTF.

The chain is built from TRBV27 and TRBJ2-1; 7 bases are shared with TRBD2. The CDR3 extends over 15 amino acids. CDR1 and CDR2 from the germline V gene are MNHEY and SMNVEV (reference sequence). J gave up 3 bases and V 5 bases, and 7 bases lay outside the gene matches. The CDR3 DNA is TGTGCCAGCAGTCGTCTAGCGGAGTTCTACAATGAGCAGTTCTTC. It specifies CASSRLAEFYNEQFF.

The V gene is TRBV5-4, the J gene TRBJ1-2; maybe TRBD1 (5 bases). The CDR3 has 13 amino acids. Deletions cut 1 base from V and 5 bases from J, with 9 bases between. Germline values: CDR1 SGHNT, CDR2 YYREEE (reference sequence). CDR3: CASSLFEGYGYTF. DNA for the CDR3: TGTGCCAGCAGCTTGTTTGAGGGGTATGGCTACACCTTC.

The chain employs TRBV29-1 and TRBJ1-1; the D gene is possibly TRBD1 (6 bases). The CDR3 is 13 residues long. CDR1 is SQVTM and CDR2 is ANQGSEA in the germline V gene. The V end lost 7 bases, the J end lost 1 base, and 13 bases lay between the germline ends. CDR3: CSGVLGQNTEAFF. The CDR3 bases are TGCAGCGGCGTATTGGGACAGAACACTGAAGCTTTCTTT.

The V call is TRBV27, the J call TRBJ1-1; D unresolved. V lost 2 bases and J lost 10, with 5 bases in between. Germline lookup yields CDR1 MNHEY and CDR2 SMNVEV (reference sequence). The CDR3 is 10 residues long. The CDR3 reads CASSLEAAFF. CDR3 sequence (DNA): TGTGCCAGCAGTTTAGAAGCAGCTTTCTTT.

The CDR3 region is CASSLNSGGEQFF. The CDR3 DNA sequence: TGTGCCAGCAGCTTAAACTCCGGGGGAGAGCAGTTCTTC. This chain links TRBV7-2 with TRBJ2-1; tentative D call: TRBD2 (6 bases). Germline CDR1 SGHTA, CDR2 FQGNSA. The V gene lost 2 bases and the J gene lost 10 bases, with 12 bases spanning the gap. The length of the CDR3 is 13 residues.

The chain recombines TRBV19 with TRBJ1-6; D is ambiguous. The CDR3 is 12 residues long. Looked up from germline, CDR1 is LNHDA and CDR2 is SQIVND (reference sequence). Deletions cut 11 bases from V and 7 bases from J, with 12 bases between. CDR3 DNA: TGTGCCGCCAGGACGGGGAATTCACCCCTCCACTTT. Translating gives CAARTGNSPLHF.

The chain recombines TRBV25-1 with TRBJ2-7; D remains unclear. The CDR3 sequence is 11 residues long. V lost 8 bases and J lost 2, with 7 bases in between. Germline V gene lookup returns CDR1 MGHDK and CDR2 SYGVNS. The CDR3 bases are TGTGCCAGCGGCCGCACCTACGAGCAGTACTTC. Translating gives CASGRTYEQYF.

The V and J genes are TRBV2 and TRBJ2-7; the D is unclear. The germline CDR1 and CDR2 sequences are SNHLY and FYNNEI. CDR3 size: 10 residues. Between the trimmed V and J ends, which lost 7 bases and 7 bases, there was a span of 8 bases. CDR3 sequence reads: CASTAVEQYF. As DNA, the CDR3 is TGTGCCAGCACCGCGGTGGAGCAGTACTTC.

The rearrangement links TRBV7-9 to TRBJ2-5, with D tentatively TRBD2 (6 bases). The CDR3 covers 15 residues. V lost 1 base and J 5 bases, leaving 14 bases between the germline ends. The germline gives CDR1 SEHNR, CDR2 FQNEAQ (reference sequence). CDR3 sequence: CASSLVSRRGETQYF. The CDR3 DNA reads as TGTGCCAGCAGCTTAGTGTCCAGGCGGGGTGAGACCCAGTACTTC.

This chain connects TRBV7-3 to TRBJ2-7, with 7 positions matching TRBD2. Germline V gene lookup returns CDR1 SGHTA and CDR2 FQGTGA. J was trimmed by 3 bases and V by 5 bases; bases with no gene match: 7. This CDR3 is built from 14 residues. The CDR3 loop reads CASSRSGVGYEQYF. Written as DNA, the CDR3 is TGTGCCAGCAGCCGGAGCGGGGTCGGCTACGAGCAGTACTTC.

The CDR3 DNA sequence: TGTGCCACCCGAAGGGAGGGTTCCGGGGAGCTGTTTTTT. Its translation: CATRREGSGELFF. The rearrangement links TRBV7-2 to TRBJ2-2; 7 nucleotides agree with TRBD2. V shed 10 bases, J shed 6 bases, and the junction held 8 bases outside the gene matches. The CDR3 has 13 residues. The V gene's germline CDR1 is SGHTA and CDR2 FQGNSA.

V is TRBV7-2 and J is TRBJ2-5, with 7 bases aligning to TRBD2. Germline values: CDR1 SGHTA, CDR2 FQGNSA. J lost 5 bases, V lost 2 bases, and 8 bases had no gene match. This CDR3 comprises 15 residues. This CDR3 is CASSLNGGLRETQYF. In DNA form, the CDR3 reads TGTGCCAGCAGCTTAAACGGGGGGTTGCGTGAGACCCAGTACTTC.

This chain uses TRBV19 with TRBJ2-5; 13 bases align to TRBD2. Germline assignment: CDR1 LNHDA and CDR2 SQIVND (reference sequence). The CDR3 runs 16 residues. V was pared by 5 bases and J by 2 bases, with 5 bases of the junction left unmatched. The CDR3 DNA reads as TGTGCCAGTAGTCAGGGACTAGCGGGGCCTCAAGAGACCCAGTACTTC. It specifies CASSQGLAGPQETQYF.

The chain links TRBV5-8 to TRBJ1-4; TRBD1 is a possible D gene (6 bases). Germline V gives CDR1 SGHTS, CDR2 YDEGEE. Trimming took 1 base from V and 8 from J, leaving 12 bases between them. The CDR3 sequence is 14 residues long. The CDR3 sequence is CASSLRAGVEKLFF. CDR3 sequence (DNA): TGTGCCAGCAGCTTGAGGGCAGGGGTAGAAAAACTGTTTTTT. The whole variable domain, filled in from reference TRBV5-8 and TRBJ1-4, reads EAGVTQSPTHLIKTRGQQATLRCSPISGHTSVYWYQQALGLGLQFLLWYDEGEERNRGNFPPRFSGRQFPNYSSELNVNALELEDSALYLCASSLRAGVEKLFFGSGTQLSVL.

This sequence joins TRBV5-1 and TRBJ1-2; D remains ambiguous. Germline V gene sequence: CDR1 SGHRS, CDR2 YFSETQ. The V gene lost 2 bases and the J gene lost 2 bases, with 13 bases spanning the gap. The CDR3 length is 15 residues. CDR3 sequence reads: CASSLSGSTNYGYTF. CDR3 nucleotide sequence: TGCGCCAGCAGCTTAAGTGGCAGCACCAACTATGGCTACACCTTC.

CDR3 loop: CASKSGTSEQYF. CDR3 bases: TGTGCCAGCAAAAGCGGAACGTCTGAGCAGTACTTC. The genes are TRBV27 and TRBJ2-7; tentative D call: TRBD2 (5 bases). Germline CDR1 and CDR2: MNHEY and SMNVEV (reference sequence). Deletions cut 7 bases from V and 7 bases from J, with 14 bases between. The CDR3 totals 12 residues.